This paragraph reports one T cell receptor beta chain. These data belong to a study of cytomegalovirus exposure and HLA in healthy donors. 60 Vbeta and 13 Jbeta primers were used in PCR. Profiled with immunoSEQ multiplex PCR; TCRdb holds only in-frame clones, not every one. The sample yields tens of thousands of clones, about two thirds seen once. Source material: PBMCs. This clonotype originated in a middle-aged woman in good health and CMV-seropositive.

Here the CDR3 DNA reads TGCAGCGTAGAAACAGGGGGGGACTATGGCTACACCTTC. Translation gives CSVETGGDYGYTF. The chain uses TRBV29-1 and TRBJ1-2; 8 nucleotides agree with TRBD1. V trimming: 6 bases; J trimming: 3 bases; junction bases outside the gene matches: 6. Germline V gives CDR1 SQVTM, CDR2 ANQGSEA. The CDR3 has 13 residues.